One sample yielded the 16 T cell receptor beta chains listed below, sequenced in a study of T-cell reconstitution after alpha-beta-depleted transplantation in children. A library of TCRbeta sequences, prepared with unique molecular identifiers, was generated. Via MiXCR, TCRdb re-called the PCR reads, giving one row per CDR3 protein. The sample includes under 450,000 distinct CDR3 sequences, 15% to 20% of them seen just once. Material: PBMCs, mostly from graft donor cells, obtained 360 days after TCRalphabeta/CD19-depleted stem cell transplant. The receptors were gathered from a boy under three years old who had a stem cell transplant for Wiskott-Aldrich syndrome, so the T cells may come from the graft donor.

The rearrangement links TRBV29-1 to TRBJ1-2, with D perhaps TRBD1 (5 bases). Germline-derived CDR1 and CDR2 are SQVTM and ANQGSEA. The CDR3 is made up of 13 amino acids. Trimming removed 6 bases at V and 5 bases at J, with 16 bases between. CDR3 protein: CSVPEGRAYGYTF. In nucleotides, the CDR3 is TGCAGCGTCCCGGAGGGGAGAGCGTATGGCTACACCTTC. Filled out from reference TRBV29-1 and TRBJ1-2, the complete variable domain reads SAVISQKPSRDICQRGTSLTIQCQVDSQVTMMFWYRQQPGQSLTLIATANQGSEATYESGFVIDKFPISRPNLTFSTLTVSNMSPEDSSIYLCSVPEGRAYGYTFGSGTRLTVV.

This clonotype showed up just a few times. The chain is built from TRBV6-1 and TRBJ1-1; the D gene is possibly TRBD1 (6 bases). Trimming stripped 6 bases from V and 5 bases from J, with 16 bases between. The CDR3 consists of 14 residues. Germline lookup yields CDR1 MNHNS and CDR2 SASEGT. The CDR3 here is CASSQQGRVTEAFF. The CDR3 coding sequence is TGTGCCAGCAGCCAACAGGGCAGGGTGACTGAAGCTTTCTTT.

V is TRBV15 and J is TRBJ2-7; possible D gene TRBD1, 6 bases. V dropped 5 bases and J dropped 0 bases, with 8 bases sitting between them. The V gene's germline CDR1 is LNHNV and CDR2 YYDKDF (reference sequence). The CDR3 length is 13 residues. The chain's CDR3 is CATSAGVSYEQYF. The CDR3 nucleotides are TGTGCCACCAGCGCAGGGGTCTCCTACGAGCAGTACTTC.

This clonotype was seen a handful of times. The chain is built from TRBV20-1 and TRBJ2-3; D is possibly TRBD2 (6 bases). V lost 1 base and J lost 0, with 14 bases in between. This CDR3 comprises 16 residues. Germline V gene data show CDR1 as DFQATT and CDR2 as SNEGSKA (reference sequence). The CDR3 nucleotides read TGCAGTGCTAGAGCCCGGGAGCTCCCTAGCACAGATACGCAGTATTTT. Amino acid sequence: CSARARELPSTDTQYF.

This clonotype came up many times. The genes are TRBV29-1 and TRBJ2-5; D is undetermined. V lost 6 bases and J 7 bases, leaving 15 bases between the germline ends. Germline V lookup: CDR1 SQVTM, CDR2 ANQGSEA. There are 12 residues in the CDR3. CDR3 nucleotides: TGCAGCGTCCGCCGGGTCAAAGGGACCCAGTACTTC. This codes for CSVRRVKGTQYF.

The chain couples TRBV5-1 to TRBJ2-7; the D is unclear. V shed 0 bases and J shed 4 bases, with 11 bases lying between them. The CDR3 has 14 residues. The germline CDR1 and CDR2 sequences are SGHRS and YFSETQ. CDR3 coding DNA: TGCGCCAGCAGCTTGGGGCAGACACCGTACGAGCAGTACTTC. It encodes CASSLGQTPYEQYF.

The J gene is TRBJ1-2, the V gene TRBV2; D is unresolved. Per the germline V gene, CDR1 is SNHLY and CDR2 is FYNNEI. Trimming cost V 4 bases and J 7 bases, with 16 bases left between them. CDR3 length equals 14 residues. The CDR3 DNA reads as TGTGCCAGCAGTGCTGTTGGACTCCTCCCTGGCTACACCTTC. Its translation: CASSAVGLLPGYTF.

This chain uses TRBV25-1 with TRBJ2-7, with 8 bases fitting TRBD2. The length of the CDR3 is 14 residues. Looked up from germline, CDR1 is MGHDK and CDR2 is SYGVNS. V shed 1 base and J 1 base; nucleotides not matched to a gene: 0. Here the CDR3 reads CASSESGGSYEQYF. The CDR3 DNA is TGTGCCAGCAGTGAATCGGGAGGGTCCTACGAGCAGTACTTC.

This clonotype was observed at least ten times. The chain has TRBV10-3 and TRBJ2-1; 9 bases align to TRBD2. After removal of 0 bases from V and 2 bases from J, the junction contained 11 bases not matched to a gene. The germline gives CDR1 ENHRY, CDR2 SYGVKD. The CDR3 runs to 19 residues. The CDR3 nucleotides read TGTGCCATCAGTGAGTCTCGGACGGGGGGACTAGCACCCTACAATGAGCAGTTCTTC. Its translation: CAISESRTGGLAPYNEQFF.

This clonotype has just a few counts. The chain recombines TRBV5-5 with TRBJ2-3; perhaps TRBD2 as D (6 bases). This CDR3 has 16 residues. Germline-derived CDR1 and CDR2 are SGHKS and YYEKEE (reference sequence). V was pared by 4 bases and J by 5 bases, with 20 bases between. The CDR3 loop is CASSPRVGGVEDTQYF. CDR3 nucleotides: TGTGCCAGCAGCCCCCGGGTCGGAGGGGTGGAAGATACGCAGTATTTT.

This clonotype turned up a few times. The rearrangement links TRBV7-9 to TRBJ2-7; no firm D call. Trimming took 5 bases from V and 1 from J, leaving 9 bases between them. Germline V gene sequence: CDR1 SEHNR, CDR2 FQNEAQ (reference sequence). There are 13 residues in the CDR3. In nucleotides, the CDR3 is TGTGCCAGCAGCCCCCTTACATCCTACGAGCAGTACTTC. Amino acid sequence: CASSPLTSYEQYF.

The table lists this clonotype with a few counts. The chain employs TRBV7-2 and TRBJ1-2; D unclear. The CDR3 has 16 amino acids. The V end was cut by 5 bases, the J end by 6 bases, with 22 bases between. The germline V gene encodes CDR1 SGHTA and CDR2 FQGNSA. In DNA, the CDR3 is TGTGCCAGCAGCGAGGGCTTTCTGTCTAAGTATCATGGCTACACCTTC. Amino acids: CASSEGFLSKYHGYTF.

The V and J genes are TRBV19 and TRBJ2-3, with TRBD2 matching 9 bases. Losses at the gene ends were 5 bases for V and 2 bases for J; bases not matched to a gene: 8. CDR1 is LNHDA, CDR2 SQIVND, per germline (reference sequence). The CDR3 is 16 residues long. The CDR3: CASSLPTSGLTDTQYF. The CDR3 nucleotides are TGTGCCAGTAGTCTACCGACTAGCGGCCTCACAGATACGCAGTATTTT.

The chain links TRBV3-1 to TRBJ2-4, with TRBD2 matching 12 bases. Germline-derived CDR1 and CDR2 are LGHDT and YNNKEL (reference sequence). The length of the CDR3 is 21 residues. V lost 1 base, J lost 0 bases, and 13 bases stayed unmatched. The CDR3 bases are TGTGCCAGCAGCCAAGTAGAGACTAGCGGGAGTGGGTACTTAGCCAAAAACATTCAGTACTTC. It is translated as CASSQVETSGSGYLAKNIQYF. Complete variable domain (other parts from reference TRBV3-1 and TRBJ2-4): DTAVSQTPKYLVTQMGNDKSIKCEQNLGHDTMYWYKQDSKKFLKIMFSYNNKELIINETVPNRFSPKSPDKAHLNLHINSLELGDSAVYFCASSQVETSGSGYLAKNIQYFGAGTRLSVL.

This clonotype was detected many times. The rearrangement links TRBV12-3 or TRBV12-4 to TRBJ2-2; D remains unclear. The CDR3 is 15 amino acids. The V end was cut by 2 bases, the J end by 4 bases, with 11 bases between. CDR3 DNA sequence: TGTGCCAGCAGTTTACTAGACATTGGCACCGGGGAGCTGTTTTTT. It yields the protein CASSLLDIGTGELFF.

This sequence joins TRBV28 and TRBJ2-5; D possibly corresponds to TRBD1 (6 bases). Germline assignment: CDR1 MDHEN and CDR2 SYDVKM. The CDR3 consists of 14 residues. The germline V and J ends were trimmed by 0 bases and 4 bases, with 9 bases remaining between them. The CDR3 bases are TGTGCCAGCAGTTTATGGCAGGGGCGAGAGACCCAGTACTTC. It specifies CASSLWQGRETQYF.